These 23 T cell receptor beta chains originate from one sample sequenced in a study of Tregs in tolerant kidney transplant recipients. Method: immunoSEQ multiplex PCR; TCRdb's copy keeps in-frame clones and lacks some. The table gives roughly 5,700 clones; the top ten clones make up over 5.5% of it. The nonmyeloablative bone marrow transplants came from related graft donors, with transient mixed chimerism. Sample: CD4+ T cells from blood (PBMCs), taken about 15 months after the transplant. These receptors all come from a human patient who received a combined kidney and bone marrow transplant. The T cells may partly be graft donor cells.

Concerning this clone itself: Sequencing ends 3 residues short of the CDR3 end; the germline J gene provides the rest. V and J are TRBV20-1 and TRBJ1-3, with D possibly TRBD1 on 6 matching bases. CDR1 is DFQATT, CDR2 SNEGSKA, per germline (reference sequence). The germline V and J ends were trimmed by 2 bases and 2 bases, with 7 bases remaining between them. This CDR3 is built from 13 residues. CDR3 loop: CSARRQAGNTIYF. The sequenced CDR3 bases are TGCAGTGCTAGAAGACAGGCTGGAAACACC.

CDR3 residues: CASRGLNRNTEAFF. CDR3 bases read: TGTGCCAGTAGAGGTCTGAACAGGAACACTGAA. The chain links TRBV19 to TRBJ1-1; no definite D call. Sequencing ends 3 residues short of the CDR3 end; the germline J gene provides the rest. Looked up from germline, CDR1 is LNHDA and CDR2 is SQIVND (reference sequence). V lost 6 bases, J lost 1 base, and 12 bases lay in between. There are 14 residues in the CDR3. Looking up the rest from reference TRBV19 and TRBJ1-1 gives the full variable domain: DGGITQSPKYLFRKEGQNVTLSCEQNLNHDAMYWYRQDPGQGLRLIYYSQIVNDFQKGDIAEGYSVSREKKESFPLTVTSAQKNPTAFYLCASRGLNRNTEAFFGQGTRLTVV.

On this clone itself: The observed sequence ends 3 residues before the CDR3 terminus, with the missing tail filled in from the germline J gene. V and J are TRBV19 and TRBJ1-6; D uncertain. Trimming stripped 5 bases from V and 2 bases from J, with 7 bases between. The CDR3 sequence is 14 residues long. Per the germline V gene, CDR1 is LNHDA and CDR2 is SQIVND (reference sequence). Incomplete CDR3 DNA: TGTGCCAGTAGTCAGGTAACCTATAATTCACCC. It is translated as CASSQVTYNSP. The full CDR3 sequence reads CASSQVTYNSPLHF.

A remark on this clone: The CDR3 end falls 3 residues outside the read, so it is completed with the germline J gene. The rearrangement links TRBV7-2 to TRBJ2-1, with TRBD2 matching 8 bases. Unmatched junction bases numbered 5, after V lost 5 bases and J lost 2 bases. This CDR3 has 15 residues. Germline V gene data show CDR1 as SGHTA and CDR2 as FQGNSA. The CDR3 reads CASSMTSAAYNEQFF. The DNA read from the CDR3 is TGTGCCAGCAGCATGACTAGCGCGGCCTACAATGAG.

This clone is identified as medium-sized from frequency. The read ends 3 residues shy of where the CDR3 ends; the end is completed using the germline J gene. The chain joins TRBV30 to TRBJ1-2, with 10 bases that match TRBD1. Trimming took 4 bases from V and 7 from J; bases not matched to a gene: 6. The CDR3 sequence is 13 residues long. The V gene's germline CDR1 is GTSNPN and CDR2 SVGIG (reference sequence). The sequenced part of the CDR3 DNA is TGTGCCTGGACCCGACAGGGGGCTTTTGGC. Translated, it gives CAWTRQGAFG. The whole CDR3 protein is CAWTRQGAFGYTF.

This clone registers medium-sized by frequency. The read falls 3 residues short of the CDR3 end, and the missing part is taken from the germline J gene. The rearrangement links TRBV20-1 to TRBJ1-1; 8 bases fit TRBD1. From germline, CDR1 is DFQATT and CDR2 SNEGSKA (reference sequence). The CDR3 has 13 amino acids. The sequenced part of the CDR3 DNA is TGCCAAGGACAGGGCGGGGCGAACACTGAA. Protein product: CQGQGGANTE. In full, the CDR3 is CQGQGGANTEAFF.

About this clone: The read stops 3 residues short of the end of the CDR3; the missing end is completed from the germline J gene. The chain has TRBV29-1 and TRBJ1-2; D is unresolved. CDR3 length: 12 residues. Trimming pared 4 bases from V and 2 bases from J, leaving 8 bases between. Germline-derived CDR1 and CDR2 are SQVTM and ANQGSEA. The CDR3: CSVGAGNYGYTF. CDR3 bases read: TGCAGCGTTGGTGCAGGCAACTATGGC.

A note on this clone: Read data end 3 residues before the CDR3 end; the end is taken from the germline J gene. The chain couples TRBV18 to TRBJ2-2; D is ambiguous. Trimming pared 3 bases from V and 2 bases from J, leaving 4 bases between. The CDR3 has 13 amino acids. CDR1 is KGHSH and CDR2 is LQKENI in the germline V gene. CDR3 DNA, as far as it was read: TGTGCCAGCTCACCCCGTAACACCGGGGAG. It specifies CASSPRNTGE. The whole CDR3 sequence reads CASSPRNTGELFF.

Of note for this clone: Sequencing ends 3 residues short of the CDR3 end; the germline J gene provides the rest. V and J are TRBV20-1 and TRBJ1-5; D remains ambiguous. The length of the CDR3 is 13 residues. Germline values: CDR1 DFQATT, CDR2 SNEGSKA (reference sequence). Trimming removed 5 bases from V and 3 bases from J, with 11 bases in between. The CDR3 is CSASTDLNQPQHF. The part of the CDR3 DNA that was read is TGCAGTGCTTCGACTGACCTCAATCAGCCC.

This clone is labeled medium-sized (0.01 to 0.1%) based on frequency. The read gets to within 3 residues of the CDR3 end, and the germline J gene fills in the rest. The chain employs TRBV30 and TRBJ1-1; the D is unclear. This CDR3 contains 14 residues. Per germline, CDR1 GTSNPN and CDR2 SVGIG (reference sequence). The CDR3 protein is CAWSVLGTRFGAFF. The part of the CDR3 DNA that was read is TGTGCCTGGAGTGTACTGGGCACCCGTTTTGGA.

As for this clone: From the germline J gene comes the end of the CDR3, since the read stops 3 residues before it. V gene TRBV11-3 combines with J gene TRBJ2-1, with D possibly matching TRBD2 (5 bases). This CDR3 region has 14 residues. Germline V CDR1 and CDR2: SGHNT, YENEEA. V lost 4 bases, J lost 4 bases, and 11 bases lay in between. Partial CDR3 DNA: TGTGCCAGCAGCTCGGACTCGCCATACAATGAG. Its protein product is CASSSDSPYNE. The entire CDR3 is CASSSDSPYNEQFF.

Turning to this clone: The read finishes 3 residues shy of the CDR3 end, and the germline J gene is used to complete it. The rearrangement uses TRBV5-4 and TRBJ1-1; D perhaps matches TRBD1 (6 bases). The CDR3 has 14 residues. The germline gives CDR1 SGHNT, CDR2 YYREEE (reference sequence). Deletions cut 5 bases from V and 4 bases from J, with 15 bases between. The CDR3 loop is CASRRDIGGTEAFF. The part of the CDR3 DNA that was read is TGTGCCAGCAGGAGGGACATTGGTGGCACTGAA.

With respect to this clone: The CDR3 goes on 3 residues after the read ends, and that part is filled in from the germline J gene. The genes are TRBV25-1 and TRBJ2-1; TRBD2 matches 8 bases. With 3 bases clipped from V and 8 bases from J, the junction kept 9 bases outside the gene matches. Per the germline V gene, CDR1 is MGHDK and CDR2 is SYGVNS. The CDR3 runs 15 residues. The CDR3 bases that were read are TGTGCCAGCAGTGACCCGGGACTAGTCGGATATGAG. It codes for CASSDPGLVGYE. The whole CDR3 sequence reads CASSDPGLVGYEQFF.

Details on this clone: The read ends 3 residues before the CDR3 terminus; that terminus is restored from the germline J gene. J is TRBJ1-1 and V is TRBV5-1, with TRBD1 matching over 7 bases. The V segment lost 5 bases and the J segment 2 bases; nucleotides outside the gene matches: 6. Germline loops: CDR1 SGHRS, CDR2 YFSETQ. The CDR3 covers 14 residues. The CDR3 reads CASRRGTVNTEAFF. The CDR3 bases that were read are TGCGCCAGCAGACGCGGGACAGTAAACACTGAA.

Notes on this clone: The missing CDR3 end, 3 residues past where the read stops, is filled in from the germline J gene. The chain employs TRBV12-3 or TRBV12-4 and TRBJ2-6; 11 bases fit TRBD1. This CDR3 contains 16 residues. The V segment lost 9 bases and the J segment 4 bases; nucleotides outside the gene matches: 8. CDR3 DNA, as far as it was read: TGTGCCAGTGGGACAGGGGGTGGATGGGGGGCCAACGTC. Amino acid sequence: CASGTGGGWGANV. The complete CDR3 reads CASGTGGGWGANVLTF.

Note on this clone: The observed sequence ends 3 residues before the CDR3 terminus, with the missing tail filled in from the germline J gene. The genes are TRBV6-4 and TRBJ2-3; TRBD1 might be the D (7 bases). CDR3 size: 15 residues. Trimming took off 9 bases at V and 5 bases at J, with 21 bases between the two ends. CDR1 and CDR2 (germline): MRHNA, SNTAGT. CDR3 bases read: TGTGCCAGGGGGCCAGGGGGGCCCCCTCGAGATACG. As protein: CARGPGGPPRDT. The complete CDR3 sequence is CARGPGGPPRDTQYF.

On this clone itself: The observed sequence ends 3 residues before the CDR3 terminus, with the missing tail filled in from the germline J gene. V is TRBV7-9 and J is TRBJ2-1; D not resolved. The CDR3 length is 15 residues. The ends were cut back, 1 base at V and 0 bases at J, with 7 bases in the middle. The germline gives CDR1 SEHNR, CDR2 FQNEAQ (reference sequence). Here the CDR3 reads CASSLGQASYNEQFF. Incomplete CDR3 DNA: TGTGCCAGCAGCTTAGGGCAGGCCTCCTACAATGAG.

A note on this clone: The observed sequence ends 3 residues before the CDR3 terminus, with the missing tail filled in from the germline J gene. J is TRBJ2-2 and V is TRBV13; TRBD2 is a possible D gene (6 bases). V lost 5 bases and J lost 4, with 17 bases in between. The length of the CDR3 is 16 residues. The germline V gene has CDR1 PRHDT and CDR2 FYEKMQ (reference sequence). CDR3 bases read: TGTGCCAGCAGCCCCTGGGACTTGTCGGGCACCGGGGAG. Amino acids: CASSPWDLSGTGE. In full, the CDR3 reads CASSPWDLSGTGELFF.

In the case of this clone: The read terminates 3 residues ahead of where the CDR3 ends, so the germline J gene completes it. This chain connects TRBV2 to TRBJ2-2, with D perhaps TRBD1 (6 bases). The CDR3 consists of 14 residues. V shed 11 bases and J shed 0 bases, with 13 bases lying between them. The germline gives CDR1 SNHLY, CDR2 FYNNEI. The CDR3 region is CACHRVTNTGELFF. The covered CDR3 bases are TGTGCCTGTCACAGGGTGACGAACACCGGGGAG.

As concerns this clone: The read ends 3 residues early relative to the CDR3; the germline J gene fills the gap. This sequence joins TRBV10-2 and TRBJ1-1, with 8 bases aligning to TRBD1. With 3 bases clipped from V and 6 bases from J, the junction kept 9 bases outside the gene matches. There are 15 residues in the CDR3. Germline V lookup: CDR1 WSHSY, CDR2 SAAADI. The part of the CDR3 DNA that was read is TGCGCCAGCAGTGATAAGGGGACAGGCGGGTCTGAA. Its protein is CASSDKGTGGSE. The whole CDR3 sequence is CASSDKGTGGSEAFF.

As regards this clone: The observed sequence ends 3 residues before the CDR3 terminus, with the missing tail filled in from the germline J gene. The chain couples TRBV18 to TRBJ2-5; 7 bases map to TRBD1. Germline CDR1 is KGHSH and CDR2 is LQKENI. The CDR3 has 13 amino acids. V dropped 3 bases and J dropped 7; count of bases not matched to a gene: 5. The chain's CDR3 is CASSPGQAWTQYF. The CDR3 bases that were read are TGTGCCAGCTCACCCGGACAGGCATGGACC.

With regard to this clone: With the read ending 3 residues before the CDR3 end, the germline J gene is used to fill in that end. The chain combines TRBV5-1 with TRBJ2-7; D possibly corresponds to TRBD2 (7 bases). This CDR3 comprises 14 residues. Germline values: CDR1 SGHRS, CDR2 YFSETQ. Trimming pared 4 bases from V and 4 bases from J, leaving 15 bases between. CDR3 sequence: CASSMEGGPYEQYF. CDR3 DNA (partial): TGCGCCAGCAGCATGGAGGGGGGGCCGTACGAG.

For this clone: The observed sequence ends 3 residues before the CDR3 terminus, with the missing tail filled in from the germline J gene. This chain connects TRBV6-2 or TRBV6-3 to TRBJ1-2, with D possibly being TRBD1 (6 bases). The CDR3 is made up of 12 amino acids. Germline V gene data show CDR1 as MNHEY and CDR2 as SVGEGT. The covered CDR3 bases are TGTGCCAGCAGTCCGACAGGTTCGGGC. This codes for CASSPTGSG. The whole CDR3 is CASSPTGSGYTF.